Below are 8 T cell receptor beta chains sequenced from a single sample in a study of OX40 agonist ivuxolimab in advanced cancers. Method: immunoSEQ multiplex PCR; TCRdb's copy keeps in-frame clones and lacks some. Here the sample spans tens of thousands of clones, over 80% being singletons. This specimen was CD4+ or CD8+ T cells sorted from blood, taken in a trial of the OX40 agonist ivuxolimab. The receptors here all came from an adult with an advanced solid tumor such as melanoma, head and neck, liver or kidney cancer.

The chain is built from TRBV5-4 and TRBJ2-5; a weak D match, TRBD2 (5 bases). Deletions cut 4 bases from V and 5 bases from J, with 15 bases between. The CDR3 length is 14 residues. Germline CDR1 SGHNT, CDR2 YYREEE (reference sequence). The CDR3 here is CASSILVRGETQYF. The CDR3 DNA sequence: TGTGCCAGCAGCATTCTAGTTAGAGGGGAGACCCAGTACTTC.

The CDR3 DNA follows: TGTGCCAGCAGTTACTCGGGGCACAATATGGTGAAGACCCAGTACTTC. This gives the protein CASSYSGHNMVKTQYF. The J gene is TRBJ2-5, the V gene TRBV6-5, with a weak D call TRBD1 (5 bases). CDR1 is MNHEY and CDR2 is SVGAGI in the germline V gene. V shed 0 bases and J shed 6 bases, with 17 bases lying between them. This CDR3 spans 16 amino acids.

As concerns this clone: At one end, the junction sequence differs from germline, possibly due to a read error. The chain combines TRBV5-4 with TRBJ1-2; D unresolved. Germline V gives CDR1 SGHNT, CDR2 YYREEE (reference sequence). CDR3 length: 13 amino acids. DNA of the CDR3: TGCGCCAGCAGCCAAGATCGCTACTCTGGCTACACCTTC. Its protein is CASSQDRYSGYTF. The whole variable domain, remainder taken from reference TRBV5-4 and TRBJ1-2, is ETGVTQSPTHLIKTRGQQVTLRCSSQSGHNTVSWYQQALGQGPQFIFQYYREEENGRGNFPPRFSGLQFPNYSSELNVNALELDDSALYLCASSQDRYSGYTFGSGTRLTVV.

V is TRBV4-1 and J is TRBJ2-3; D possibly corresponds to TRBD1 (5 bases). The CDR3 length is 17 residues. The V end was cut by 4 bases, the J end by 2 bases, with 19 bases between. The germline V gene encodes CDR1 MGHRA and CDR2 YSYEKL. CDR3 region: CASSRVGADDPTDTQYF. The CDR3 DNA sequence: TGCGCCAGCAGCCGGGTTGGGGCCGACGATCCCACAGATACGCAGTATTTT.

The gene calls are TRBV7-2 and TRBJ1-6; D gene uncertain. The CDR3 runs 17 residues. The germline V gene encodes CDR1 SGHTA and CDR2 FQGNSA. The V end was cut by 3 bases, the J end by 7 bases, with 19 bases between. The DNA of the CDR3 is TGTGCCAGCAGCTTCGCGGGTCGGCGGGCTAGGAATTCACCCCTCCACTTT. Its protein product is CASSFAGRRARNSPLHF.

This chain connects TRBV5-1 to TRBJ1-1; D remains ambiguous. The germline V gene encodes CDR1 SGHRS and CDR2 YFSETQ. Trimming shortened V by 0 bases and J by 3 bases, and 12 bases separated the two germline ends. The CDR3 runs to 15 residues. The CDR3 is CASSLVPVKDTEAFF. Written as DNA, the CDR3 is TGCGCCAGCAGCTTGGTCCCCGTCAAGGACACTGAAGCTTTCTTT.

The rearrangement links TRBV19 to TRBJ1-5; 8 bases agree with TRBD1. Germline V gene data show CDR1 as LNHDA and CDR2 as SQIVND (reference sequence). The CDR3 is 18 residues long. V lost 3 bases and J lost 0; bases outside the gene matches: 10. The CDR3 here is CASSMPGQAPYSNQPQHF. The CDR3 region has the DNA TGTGCCAGTAGTATGCCGGGACAGGCACCTTATAGCAATCAGCCCCAGCATTTT.

The rearrangement joins TRBV5-4 to TRBJ2-5; TRBD2 matches at 8 bases. Germline V lookup: CDR1 SGHNT, CDR2 YYREEE (reference sequence). The CDR3 is made up of 14 amino acids. J gave up 4 bases and V 4 bases, and 6 bases lay outside the gene matches. Here the CDR3 reads CASSKSGGGETQYF. The CDR3 DNA sequence: TGTGCCAGCAGCAAAAGCGGGGGAGGAGAGACCCAGTACTTC.